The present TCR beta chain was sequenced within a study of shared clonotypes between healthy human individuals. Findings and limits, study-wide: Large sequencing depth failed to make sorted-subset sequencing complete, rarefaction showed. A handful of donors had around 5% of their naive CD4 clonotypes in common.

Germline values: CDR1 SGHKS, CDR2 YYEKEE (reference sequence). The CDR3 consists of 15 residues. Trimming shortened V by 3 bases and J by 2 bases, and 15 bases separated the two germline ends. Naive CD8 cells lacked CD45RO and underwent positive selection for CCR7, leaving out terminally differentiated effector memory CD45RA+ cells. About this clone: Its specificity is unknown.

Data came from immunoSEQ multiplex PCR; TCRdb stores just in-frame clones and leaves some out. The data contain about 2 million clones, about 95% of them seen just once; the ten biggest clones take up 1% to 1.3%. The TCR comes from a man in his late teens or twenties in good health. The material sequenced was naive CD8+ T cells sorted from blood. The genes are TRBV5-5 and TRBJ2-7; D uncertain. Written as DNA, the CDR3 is TGTGCCAGCAGCTCTTCTTGGGCCCGGACCTACGAGCAGTACTTC. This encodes CASSSSWARTYEQYF.